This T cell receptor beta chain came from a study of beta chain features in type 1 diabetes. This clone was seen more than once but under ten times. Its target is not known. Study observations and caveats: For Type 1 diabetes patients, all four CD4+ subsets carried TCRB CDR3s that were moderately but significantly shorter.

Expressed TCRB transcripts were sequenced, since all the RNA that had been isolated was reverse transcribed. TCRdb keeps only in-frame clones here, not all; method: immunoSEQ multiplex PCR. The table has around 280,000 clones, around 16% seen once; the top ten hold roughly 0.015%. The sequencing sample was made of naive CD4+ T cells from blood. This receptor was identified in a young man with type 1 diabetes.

This CDR3 reads CASGTANTGELFF. In DNA, the CDR3 is TGTGCCAGCGGGACAGCAAACACCGGGGAGCTGTTTTTT. The V and J genes are TRBV28 and TRBJ2-2; 7 nucleotides line up with TRBD1. CDR1 is MDHEN and CDR2 is SYDVKM in the germline V gene. The trim removed 8 bases at V and 2 bases at J, leaving 2 bases unmatched. The CDR3 is 13 amino acids.